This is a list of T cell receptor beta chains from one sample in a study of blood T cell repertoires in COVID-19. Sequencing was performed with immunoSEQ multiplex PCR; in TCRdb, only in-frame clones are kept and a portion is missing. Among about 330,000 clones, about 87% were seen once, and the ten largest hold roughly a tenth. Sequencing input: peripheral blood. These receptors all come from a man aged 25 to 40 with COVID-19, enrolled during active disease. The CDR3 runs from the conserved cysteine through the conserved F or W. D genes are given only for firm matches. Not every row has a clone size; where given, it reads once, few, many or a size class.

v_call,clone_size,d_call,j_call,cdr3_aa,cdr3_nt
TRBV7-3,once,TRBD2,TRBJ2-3,CASSLSGSLSDTQYF,TGTGCCAGCAGCTTAAGCGGGAGTCTCTCAGATACGCAGTATTTT
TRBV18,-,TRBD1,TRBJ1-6,CASSRAWGQGGSPLHF,TGTGCCAGCTCCCGAGCCTGGGGACAGGGCGGTTCACCCCTCCACTTT
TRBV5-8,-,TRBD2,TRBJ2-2,CASRHGTSGRIGELFF,TGTGCCAGCAGGCACGGGACTAGCGGGAGAATTGGGGAGCTGTTTTTT
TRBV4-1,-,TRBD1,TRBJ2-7,CASSQGPPGQISYEQYF,TGCGCCAGCAGCCAAGGGCCCCCGGGACAGATTTCCTACGAGCAGTACTTC
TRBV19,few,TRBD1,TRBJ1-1,CASSITGVNTEAFF,TGTGCCAGTAGTATAACAGGGGTGAACACTGAAGCTTTCTTT
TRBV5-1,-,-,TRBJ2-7,CASSPDSDRSSYEQYF,TGCGCCAGCAGCCCTGATTCGGACAGAAGCTCCTACGAGCAGTACTTC
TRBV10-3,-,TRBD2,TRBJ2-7,CASREGGRIRLGSEQYF,TGTGCCTCCCGGGAGGGTGGGCGAATTCGTCTCGGGTCCGAGCAGTACTTC
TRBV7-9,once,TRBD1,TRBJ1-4,CASSSGQGAHEKLFF,TGTGCCAGCAGCTCCGGACAGGGGGCGCACGAAAAACTGTTTTTT
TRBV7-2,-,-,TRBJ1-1,CASSLPEDRKNTEAFF,TGTGCCAGCAGCCTACCAGAGGACAGAAAGAACACTGAAGCTTTCTTT
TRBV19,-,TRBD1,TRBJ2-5,CASSIRTGDYGGETQYF,TGTGCCAGTAGCATTCGGACAGGGGATTATGGGGGGGAGACCCAGTACTTC
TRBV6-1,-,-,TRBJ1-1,CASSDQQVTEAFF,TGTGCCAGCAGTGATCAACAGGTGACTGAAGCTTTCTTT
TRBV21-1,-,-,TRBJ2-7,CASSISDSLSYEQYF,TGTGCCAGCAGCATCTCGGACAGCCTATCCTACGAGCAGTACTTC
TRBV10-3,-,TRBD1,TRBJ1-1,CAARGQGETEAFF,TGTGCCGCAAGGGGGCAGGGGGAAACTGAAGCTTTCTTT
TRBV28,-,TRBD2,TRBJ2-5,CASSYGRGVRETQYF,TGTGCCAGCAGTTACGGGAGGGGTGTGCGGGAGACCCAGTACTTC
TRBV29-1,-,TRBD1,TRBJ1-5,CSVEDRGQRMGSNQPQHF,TGCAGCGTTGAAGATCGGGGACAGAGGATGGGTAGCAATCAGCCCCAGCATTTT
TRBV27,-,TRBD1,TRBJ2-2,CASSSRQGGNTGELFF,TGTGCCAGCAGTTCCCGACAGGGTGGAAACACCGGGGAGCTGTTTTTT
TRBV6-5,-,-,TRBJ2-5,CASRRQGRGTETQYF,TGTGCCAGCAGGCGACAGGGGAGGGGGACGGAGACCCAGTACTTC
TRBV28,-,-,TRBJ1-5,CASSSPQGWVSQPQHF,TGTGCCAGCAGCTCACCCCAGGGTTGGGTTAGTCAGCCCCAGCATTTT
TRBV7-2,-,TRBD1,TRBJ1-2,CASSFAGTDNYGYTF,TGTGCCAGCAGCTTCGCCGGGACAGACAACTATGGCTACACCTTC
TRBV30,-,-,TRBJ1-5,CAWSGGVGQPQHF,TGTGCCTGGAGTGGGGGAGTCGGTCAGCCCCAGCATTTT
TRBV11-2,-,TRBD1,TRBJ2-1,CASSHPTQGPLDNEQFF,TGTGCCAGCAGCCACCCCACACAGGGGCCCCTTGATAATGAGCAGTTCTTC
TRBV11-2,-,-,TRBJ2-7,CASSPRADYEQYF,TGTGCCAGCAGCCCCCGAGCGGACTACGAGCAGTACTTC
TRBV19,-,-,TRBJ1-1,CASSSWPEAFF,TGTGCCAGTAGTTCATGGCCTGAAGCTTTCTTT
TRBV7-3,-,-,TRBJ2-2,CASRLSIADGELFF,TGTGCCAGCAGGCTCAGTATAGCCGACGGGGAGCTGTTTTTT
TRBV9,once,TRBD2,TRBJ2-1,CASSEGRGSYNEQFF,TGTGCCAGCAGCGAGGGGAGGGGCTCCTACAATGAGCAGTTCTTC
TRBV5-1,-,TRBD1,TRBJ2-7,CATSQGATYEQYF,TGCGCCACCTCCCAGGGGGCCACCTACGAGCAGTACTTC
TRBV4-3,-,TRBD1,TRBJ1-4,CASSHGTGEKLFF,TGCGCCAGCAGCCACGGGACAGGAGAAAAACTGTTTTTT
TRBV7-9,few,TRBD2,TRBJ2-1,CASSSGGASGRRQDEQFF,TGTGCCAGCAGTTCCGGGGGGGCTAGCGGGAGGAGACAGGATGAGCAGTTCTTC
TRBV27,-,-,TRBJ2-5,CASSSTGQPQETQYF,TGTGCCAGCAGTTCAACCGGACAGCCTCAAGAGACCCAGTACTTC
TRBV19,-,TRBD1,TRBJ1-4,CASSISHGTGYSVNEKLFF,TGTGCCAGTAGTATATCGCACGGGACAGGGTATTCGGTTAATGAAAAACTGTTTTTT
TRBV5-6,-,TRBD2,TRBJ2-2,CASSFWGLAAGELFF,TGTGCCAGCAGCTTTTGGGGACTAGCCGCCGGGGAGCTGTTTTTT
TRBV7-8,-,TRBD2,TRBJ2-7,CASSPAHGGSSYEQYF,TGTGCCAGCAGCCCTGCCCACGGGGGGTCCTCCTACGAGCAGTACTTC
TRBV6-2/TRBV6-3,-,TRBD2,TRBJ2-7,CASSYLAGQEIHYEQYF,TGTGCCAGCAGTTACCTAGCGGGCCAAGAGATTCACTACGAGCAGTACTTC
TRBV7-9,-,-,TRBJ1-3,CASSLALGPGNTIYF,TGTGCCAGCAGCTTAGCGCTCGGACCGGGGAACACCATATATTTT
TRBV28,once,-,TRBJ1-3,CASTRGGSGNTIYF,TGTGCCAGCACAAGGGGCGGTTCTGGAAACACCATATATTTT
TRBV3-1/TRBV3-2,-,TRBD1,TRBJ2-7,CASSRRQTGTGFLGQYF,TGTGCCAGCAGCCGGAGACAAACCGGGACAGGGTTCCTTGGGCAGTACTTC
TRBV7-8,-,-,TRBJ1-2,CASSLDRQGSGYTF,TGTGCCAGCAGCTTAGATCGGCAGGGTAGTGGCTACACCTTC
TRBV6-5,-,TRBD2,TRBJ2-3,CASSYSGLADTDTQYF,TGTGCCAGCAGTTACTCGGGACTAGCGGACACAGATACGCAGTATTTT
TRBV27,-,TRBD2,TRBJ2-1,CASTPRGGVVYEQFF,TGTGCCAGCACCCCACGGGGAGGGGTTGTTTATGAGCAGTTCTTC
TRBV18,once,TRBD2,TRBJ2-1,CASSLTGLAGGRDEQFF,TGTGCCAGCTCACTGACGGGACTAGCGGGGGGCCGGGATGAGCAGTTCTTC
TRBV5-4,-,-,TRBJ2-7,CASSSQYSGLQYF,TGTGCCAGCAGCTCCCAATATAGCGGCCTACAGTACTTC
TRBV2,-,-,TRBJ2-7,CASSEYSSGRAGYEQYF,TGTGCCAGCAGTGAATACTCGTCAGGAAGAGCTGGGTACGAGCAGTACTTC